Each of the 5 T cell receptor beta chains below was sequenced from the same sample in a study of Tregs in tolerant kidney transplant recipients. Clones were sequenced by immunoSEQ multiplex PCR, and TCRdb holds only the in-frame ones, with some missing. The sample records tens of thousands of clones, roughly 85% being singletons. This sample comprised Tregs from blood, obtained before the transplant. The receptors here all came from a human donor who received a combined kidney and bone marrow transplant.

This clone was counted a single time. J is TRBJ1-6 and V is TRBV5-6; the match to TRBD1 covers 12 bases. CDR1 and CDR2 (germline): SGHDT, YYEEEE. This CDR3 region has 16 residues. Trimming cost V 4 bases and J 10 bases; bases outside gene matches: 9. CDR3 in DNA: TGTGCCAGCAGCCCCGGGACAGGGGGCGCGAGGTCACCCCTCCACTTT. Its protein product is CASSPGTGGARSPLHF.

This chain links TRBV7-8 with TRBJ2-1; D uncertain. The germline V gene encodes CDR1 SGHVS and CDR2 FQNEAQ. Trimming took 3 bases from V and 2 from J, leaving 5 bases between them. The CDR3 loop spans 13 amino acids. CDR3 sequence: CASSLAAYNEQFF. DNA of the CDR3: TGTGCCAGCAGCTTGGCAGCCTACAATGAGCAGTTCTTC. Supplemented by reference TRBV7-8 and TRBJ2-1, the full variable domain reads GAGVSQSPRYKVAKRGQDVALRCDPISGHVSLFWYQQALGQGPEFLTYFQNEAQLDKSGLPSDRFFAERPEGSVSTLKIQRTQQEDSAVYLCASSLAAYNEQFFGPGTRLTVL.

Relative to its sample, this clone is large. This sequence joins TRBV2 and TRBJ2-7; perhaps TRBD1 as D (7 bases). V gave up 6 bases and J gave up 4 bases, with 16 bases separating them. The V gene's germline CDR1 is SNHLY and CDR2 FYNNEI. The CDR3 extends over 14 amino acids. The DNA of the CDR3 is TGTGCCAGCAGCCGCCAGGGGGGACCTTACGAGCAGTACTTC. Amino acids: CASSRQGGPYEQYF.

The CDR3 loop reads CASSQAPAGSEKLFF. As DNA, the CDR3 is TGCGCCAGCAGCCAAGCGCCGGCAGGGAGTGAAAAACTGTTTTTT. The chain has TRBV4-1 and TRBJ1-4; possible D gene TRBD1, 5 bases. The germline V gene encodes CDR1 MGHRA and CDR2 YSYEKL. The CDR3 has 15 amino acids. With 1 base removed from V and 7 bases from J, the gap between germline ends came to 13 bases.

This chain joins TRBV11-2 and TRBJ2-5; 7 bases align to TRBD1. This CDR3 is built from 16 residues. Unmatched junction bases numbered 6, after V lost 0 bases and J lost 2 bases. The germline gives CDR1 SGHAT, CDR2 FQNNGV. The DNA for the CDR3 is TGTGCCAGCAGCTTAGATATTAGGACAGGACAAGAGACCCAGTACTTC. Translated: CASSLDIRTGQETQYF. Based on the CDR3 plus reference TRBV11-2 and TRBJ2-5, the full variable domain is EAGVAQSPRYKIIEKRQSVAFWCNPISGHATLYWYQQILGQGPKLLIQFQNNGVVDDSQLPKDRFSAERLKGVDSTLKIQPAKLEDSAVYLCASSLDIRTGQETQYFGPGTRLLVL.